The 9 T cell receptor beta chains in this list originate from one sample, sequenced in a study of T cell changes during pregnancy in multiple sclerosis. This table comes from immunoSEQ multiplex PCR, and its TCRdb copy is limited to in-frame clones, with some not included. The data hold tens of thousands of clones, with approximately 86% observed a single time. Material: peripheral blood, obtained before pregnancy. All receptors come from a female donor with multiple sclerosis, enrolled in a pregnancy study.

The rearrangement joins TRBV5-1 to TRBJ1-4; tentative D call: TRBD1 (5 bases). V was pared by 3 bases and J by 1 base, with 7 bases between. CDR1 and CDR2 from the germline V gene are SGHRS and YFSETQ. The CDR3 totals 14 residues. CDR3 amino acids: CASSSGQTNEKLFF. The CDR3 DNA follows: TGCGCCAGCAGCTCAGGGCAAACTAATGAAAAACTGTTTTTT.

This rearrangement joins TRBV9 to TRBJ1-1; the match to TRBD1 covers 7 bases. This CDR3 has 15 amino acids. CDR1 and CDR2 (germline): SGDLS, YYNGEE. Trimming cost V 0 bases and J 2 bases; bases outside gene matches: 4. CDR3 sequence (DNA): TGTGCCAGCAGCGTAGTCAGGGGGACCAACACTGAAGCTTTCTTT. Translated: CASSVVRGTNTEAFF. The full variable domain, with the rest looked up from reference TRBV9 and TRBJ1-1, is DSGVTQTPKHLITATGQRVTLRCSPRSGDLSVYWYQQSLDQGLQFLIQYYNGEERAKGNILERFSAQQFPDLHSELNLSSLELGDSALYFCASSVVRGTNTEAFFGQGTRLTVV.

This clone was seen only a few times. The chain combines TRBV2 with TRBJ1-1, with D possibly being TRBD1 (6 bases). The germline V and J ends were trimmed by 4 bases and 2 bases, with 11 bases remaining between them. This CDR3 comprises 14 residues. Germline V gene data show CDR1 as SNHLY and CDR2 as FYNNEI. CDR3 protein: CASSASGGNTEAFF. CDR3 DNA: TGTGCCAGCAGTGCCTCGGGGGGCAACACTGAAGCTTTCTTT.

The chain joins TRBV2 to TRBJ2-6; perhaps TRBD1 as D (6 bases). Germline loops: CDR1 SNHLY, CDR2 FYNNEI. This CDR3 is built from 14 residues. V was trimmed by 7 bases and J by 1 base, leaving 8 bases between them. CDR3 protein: CASMGTSGANVLTF. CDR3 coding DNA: TGTGCCAGCATGGGGACATCTGGGGCCAACGTCCTGACTTTC. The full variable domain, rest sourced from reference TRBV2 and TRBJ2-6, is EPEVTQTPSHQVTQMGQEVILRCVPISNHLYFYWYRQILGQKVEFLVSFYNNEISEKSEIFDDQFSVERPDGSNFTLKIRSTKLEDSAMYFCASMGTSGANVLTFGAGSRLTVL.

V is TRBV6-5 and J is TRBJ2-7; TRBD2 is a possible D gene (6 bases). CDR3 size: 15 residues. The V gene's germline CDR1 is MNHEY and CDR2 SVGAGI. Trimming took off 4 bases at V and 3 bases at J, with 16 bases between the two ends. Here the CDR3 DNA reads TGTGCCAGCAGTTCCTACCTGGGACTTTTCTACGAGCAGTACTTC. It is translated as CASSSYLGLFYEQYF.

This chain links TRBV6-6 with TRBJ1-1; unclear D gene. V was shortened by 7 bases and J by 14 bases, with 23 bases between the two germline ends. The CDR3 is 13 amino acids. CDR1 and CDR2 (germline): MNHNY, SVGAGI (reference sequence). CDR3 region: CASTRQTLPKTFF. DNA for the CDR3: TGTGCCAGCACCCGACAAACTCTACCCAAGACCTTCTTT.

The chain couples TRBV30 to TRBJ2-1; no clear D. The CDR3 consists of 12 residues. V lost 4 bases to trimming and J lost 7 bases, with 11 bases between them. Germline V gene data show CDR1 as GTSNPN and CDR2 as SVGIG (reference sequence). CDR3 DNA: TGTGCCTGGAAGGCTGACTCGAATGAGCAGTTCTTC. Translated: CAWKADSNEQFF.

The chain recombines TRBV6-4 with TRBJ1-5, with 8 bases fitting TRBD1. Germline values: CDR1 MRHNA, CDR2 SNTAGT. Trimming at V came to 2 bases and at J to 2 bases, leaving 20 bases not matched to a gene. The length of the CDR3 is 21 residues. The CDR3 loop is CASSDGRGTGRSPKGNQPQHF. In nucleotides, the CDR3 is TGTGCCAGCAGTGACGGGAGGGGGACAGGCCGTTCCCCCAAGGGCAATCAGCCCCAGCATTTT.

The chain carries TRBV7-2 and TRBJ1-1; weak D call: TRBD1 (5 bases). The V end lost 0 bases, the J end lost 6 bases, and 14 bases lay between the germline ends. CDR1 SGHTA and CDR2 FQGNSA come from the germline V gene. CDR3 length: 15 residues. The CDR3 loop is CASSLAGARVSEAFF. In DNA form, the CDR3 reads TGTGCCAGCAGCTTAGCGGGTGCCAGGGTGTCTGAAGCTTTCTTT.